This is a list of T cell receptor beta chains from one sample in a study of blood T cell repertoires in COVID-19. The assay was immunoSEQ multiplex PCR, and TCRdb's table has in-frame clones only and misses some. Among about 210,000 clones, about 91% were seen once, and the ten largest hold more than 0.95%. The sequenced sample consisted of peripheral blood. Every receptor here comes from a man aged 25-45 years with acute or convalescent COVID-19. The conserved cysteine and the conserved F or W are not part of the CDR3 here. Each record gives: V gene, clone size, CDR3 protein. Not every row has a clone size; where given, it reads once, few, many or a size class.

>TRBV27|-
ASRPGLRGFGSNQPQH
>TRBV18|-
ASSPRVSGQTSGNTIY
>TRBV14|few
ASSQDEISYEQY
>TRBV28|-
ASSSVQTDRAGYT
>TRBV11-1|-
ASSLSRELF
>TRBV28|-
ASSPTLGGGYT
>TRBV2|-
ASSREGDTGELF
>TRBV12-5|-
ASGPGQGAFEQF
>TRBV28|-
ASSFPGQINQPQH
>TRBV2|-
ASSDQDRDLATQY
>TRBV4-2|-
ASSLQWTSGDNEQF
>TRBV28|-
ASRKGDSPRGNQPQH
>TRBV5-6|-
ASSFGFNGGKADTQY
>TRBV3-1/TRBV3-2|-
ASSQVGSSGNTIY
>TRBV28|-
ASSSETGGFRGYT
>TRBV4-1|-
ASSQAYGTGLAGYT
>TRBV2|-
ASSPQAGWSTEAF
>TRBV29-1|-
SVESGEHYGYT
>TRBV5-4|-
ASSRGQENTEAF
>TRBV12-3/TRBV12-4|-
ASRPGWGETQY
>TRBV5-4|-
ASSLPGQWNGYT
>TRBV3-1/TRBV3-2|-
ASSHTIYGYT
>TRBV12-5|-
ASGLSYTEAF
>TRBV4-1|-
ASSPMTVNTEAF
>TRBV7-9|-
ASSLAAGLTYEQY
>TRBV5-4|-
ASSPDLNRGYEQY
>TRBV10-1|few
ASSASRGGELF
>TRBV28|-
ASSPPGTGKNEQY
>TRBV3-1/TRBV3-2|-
ASSQGEFKQF
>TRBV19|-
ASSDLTDPYGYT
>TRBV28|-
ASSKPGQGIAKNIQY
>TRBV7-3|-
ASSFTRASGKGTDTQY
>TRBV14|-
ASSRQPFYGYT
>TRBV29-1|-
SAGRDGYT
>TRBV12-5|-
ASGLEQGPQH
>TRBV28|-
ASSLILGTGNTEAF
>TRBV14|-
ASSQDRRTSGQHDEQY
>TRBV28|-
ASSFHRGRGNQPQH
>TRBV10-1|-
ASSESNSGNTEAF
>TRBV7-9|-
ASSYPGLSSAGELF
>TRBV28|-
ASRPGLAGEQY
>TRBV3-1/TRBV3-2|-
ASSPYRGRAPSGSTDTQY
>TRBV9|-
ASSAASGLYNEQF
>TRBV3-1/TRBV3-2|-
ASSQETGYGAF
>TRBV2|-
ASSQDRGRVISGNTIY
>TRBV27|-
ASSLESSGRENEQF
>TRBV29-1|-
SVRGGDEKLF
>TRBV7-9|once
ASSTIQGAEQY
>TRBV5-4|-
ASSDYRTGGSRDTEAF
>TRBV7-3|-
ASSLGRVGQGNTGELF
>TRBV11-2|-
ASSVTQGSYNEQF
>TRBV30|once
ASGGPGGETQY
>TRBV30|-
AWRTPWTGENYGYT